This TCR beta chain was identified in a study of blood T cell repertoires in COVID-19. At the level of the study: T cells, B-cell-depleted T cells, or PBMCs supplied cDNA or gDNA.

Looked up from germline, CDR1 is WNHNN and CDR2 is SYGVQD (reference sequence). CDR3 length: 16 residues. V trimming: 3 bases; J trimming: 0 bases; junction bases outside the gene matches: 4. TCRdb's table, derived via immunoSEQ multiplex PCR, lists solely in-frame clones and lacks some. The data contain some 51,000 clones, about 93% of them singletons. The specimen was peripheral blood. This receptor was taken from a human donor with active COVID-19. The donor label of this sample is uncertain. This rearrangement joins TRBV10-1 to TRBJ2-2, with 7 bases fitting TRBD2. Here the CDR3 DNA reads TGCGCCAGCAGTGAAGGGCTAGCGGCGAACACCGGGGAGCTGTTTTTT. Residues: CASSEGLAANTGELFF.